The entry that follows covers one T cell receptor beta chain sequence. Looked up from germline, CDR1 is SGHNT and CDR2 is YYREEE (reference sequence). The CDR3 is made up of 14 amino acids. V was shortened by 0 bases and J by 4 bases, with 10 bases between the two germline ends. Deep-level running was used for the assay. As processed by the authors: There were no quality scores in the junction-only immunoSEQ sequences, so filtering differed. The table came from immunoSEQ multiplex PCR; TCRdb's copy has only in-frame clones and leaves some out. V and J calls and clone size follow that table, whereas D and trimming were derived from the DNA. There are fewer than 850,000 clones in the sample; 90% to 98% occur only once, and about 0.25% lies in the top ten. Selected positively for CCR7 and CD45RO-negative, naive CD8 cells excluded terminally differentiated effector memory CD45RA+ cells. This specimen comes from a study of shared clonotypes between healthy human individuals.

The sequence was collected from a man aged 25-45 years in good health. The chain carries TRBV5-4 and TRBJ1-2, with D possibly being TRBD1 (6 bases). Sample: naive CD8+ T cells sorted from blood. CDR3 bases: TGTGCCAGCAGCTTGGCCGGGGGGCCCTATGGCTACACCTTC. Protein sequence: CASSLAGGPYGYTF.